This entry lists 11 T cell receptor beta chains sequenced from one sample in a study of graft-versus-host responses after intestinal transplantation. Generated by immunoSEQ multiplex PCR, the TCRdb table keeps only in-frame clones and is missing some. Of about 94,000 clones detected, 90% to 95% appear once; the ten largest clones hold more than 0.4%. Their target antigens are unknown. The sample in question was unstimulated CD8+ T cells sorted from spleen or lymph node cells, obtained before intestinal transplant. These receptors came from a human donor who received an intestinal transplant.

This clone was seen a single time. V and J are TRBV27 and TRBJ2-7; 8 bases line up with TRBD1. The V and J ends lost 5 bases and 3 bases, in that order; junction bases with no gene match: 6. The CDR3 totals 14 residues. Germline values: CDR1 MNHEY, CDR2 SMNVEV (reference sequence). The CDR3, as DNA: TGTGCCAGCAGTCCCGGGACAGGCAACTACGAGCAGTACTTC. Translating it yields CASSPGTGNYEQYF.

The chain is built from TRBV27 and TRBJ1-1; 12 bases match TRBD1. Germline V gene lookup returns CDR1 MNHEY and CDR2 SMNVEV (reference sequence). There are 15 residues in the CDR3. Losses at the gene ends were 5 bases for V and 1 base for J; bases not matched to a gene: 2. This CDR3 is CASSPGQGANTEAFF. CDR3 bases: TGTGCCAGCAGTCCGGGACAGGGGGCGAACACTGAAGCTTTCTTT.

V and J are TRBV28 and TRBJ2-2; D possibly corresponds to TRBD2 (5 bases). The CDR3 consists of 15 residues. CDR1 and CDR2 from the germline V gene are MDHEN and SYDVKM. Trimming took off 8 bases at V and 4 bases at J, with 17 bases between the two ends. The CDR3 is CASSYVRGITGELFF. CDR3 nucleotide sequence: TGTGCCAGCTCCTACGTCCGAGGGATCACCGGGGAGCTGTTTTTT.

This chain links TRBV27 with TRBJ2-7; a weak D match, TRBD2 (6 bases). The V gene lost 3 bases and the J gene lost 3 bases, with 9 bases spanning the gap. Looked up from germline, CDR1 is MNHEY and CDR2 is SMNVEV (reference sequence). This CDR3 comprises 13 residues. The CDR3 loop is CASSFAGNYEQYF. The CDR3 region has the DNA TGTGCCAGCAGTTTCGCGGGGAACTACGAGCAGTACTTC.

The chain employs TRBV27 and TRBJ2-1; TRBD2 agrees at 7 bases. Per germline, CDR1 MNHEY and CDR2 SMNVEV (reference sequence). The CDR3 totals 13 residues. The V and J ends lost 6 bases and 10 bases, in that order; junction bases with no gene match: 9. CDR3 DNA: TGTGCCAGCAGGGGGGGGGTACTACAAGAGCAGTTCTTC. This gives the protein CASRGGVLQEQFF.

The chain employs TRBV19 and TRBJ2-2; TRBD2 aligns across 10 bases. Germline trimming cut 6 bases from V and 3 bases from J; bases unmatched to any gene: 4. CDR1 and CDR2 (germline): LNHDA, SQIVND (reference sequence). The CDR3 runs 15 residues. The CDR3 coding sequence is TGTGCCAGTAGAAGGCTAGCGGGAGACACCGGGGAGCTGTTTTTT. The encoded protein is CASRRLAGDTGELFF.

This chain uses TRBV29-1 with TRBJ2-3, with a possible D match to TRBD1 (5 bases). CDR1 and CDR2 from the germline V gene are SQVTM and ANQGSEA. V was shortened by 3 bases and J by 0 bases, with 22 bases between the two germline ends. CDR3 length equals 18 residues. CDR3 nucleotides: TGCAGCGTTGACTCTCGTGCAGGGCCTTACACTAGCACAGATACGCAGTATTTT. It encodes CSVDSRAGPYTSTDTQYF.

V and J are TRBV9 and TRBJ2-6; the match to TRBD1 covers 7 bases. Looked up from germline, CDR1 is SGDLS and CDR2 is YYNGEE. With 3 bases clipped from V and 8 bases from J, the junction kept 2 bases outside the gene matches. The CDR3 spans 13 residues. For the CDR3, the DNA is TGTGCCAGCAGCGGGGGACAGACCAACGTCCTGACTTTC. This gives the protein CASSGGQTNVLTF.

V is TRBV30 and J is TRBJ1-6; TRBD1 matches at 7 bases. The CDR3 totals 15 residues. J lost 6 bases, V lost 3 bases, and 8 bases had no gene match. CDR1 is GTSNPN and CDR2 is SVGIG in the germline V gene (reference sequence). CDR3 sequence reads: CAWRTWTGLNSPLHF. Here the CDR3 DNA reads TGTGCCTGGAGGACTTGGACAGGACTTAATTCACCCCTCCACTTT.

This chain connects TRBV19 to TRBJ2-6; possible D gene TRBD1, 6 bases. This CDR3 is 15 amino acids long. Trimming pared 3 bases from V and 3 bases from J, leaving 9 bases between. CDR1 is LNHDA, CDR2 SQIVND, per germline (reference sequence). The CDR3 DNA reads as TGTGCCAGTAGTATCGGCAGGGGTGGGGCCAACGTCCTGACTTTC. Translating gives CASSIGRGGANVLTF.

The genes are TRBV2 and TRBJ2-3, with D maybe TRBD2 (5 bases). The CDR3 has 17 residues. Trimming took off 4 bases at V and 2 bases at J, with 19 bases between the two ends. Germline values: CDR1 SNHLY, CDR2 FYNNEI. DNA for the CDR3: TGTGCCAGCAGTGGATGGTTGTGGAGCGGATACACAGATACGCAGTATTTT. The encoded protein is CASSGWLWSGYTDTQYF.